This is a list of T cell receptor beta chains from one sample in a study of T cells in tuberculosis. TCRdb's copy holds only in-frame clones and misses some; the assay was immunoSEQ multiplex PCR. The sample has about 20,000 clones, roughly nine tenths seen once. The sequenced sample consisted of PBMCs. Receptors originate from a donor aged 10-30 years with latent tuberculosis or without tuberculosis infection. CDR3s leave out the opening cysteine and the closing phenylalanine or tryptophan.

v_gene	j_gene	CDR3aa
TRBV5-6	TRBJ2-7	ASNRRTNHYEQY
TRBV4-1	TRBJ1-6	ASSQAVFSYNSPLH
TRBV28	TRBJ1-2	ASSLDLRRDYGYT
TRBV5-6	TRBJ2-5	ASSTGLAGTETQY
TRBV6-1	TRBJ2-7	ASSVSGRSYEQY
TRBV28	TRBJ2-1	ASIIAGSSYNEQF
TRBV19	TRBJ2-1	ASSRSGRPNEQF
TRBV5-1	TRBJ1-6	ASSLSDPGVYSPLH
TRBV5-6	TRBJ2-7	ASSPVGGVMNEQY
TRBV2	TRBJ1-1	ASSDQGHLNTEAF
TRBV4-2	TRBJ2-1	ASSQTSGGYNEQF
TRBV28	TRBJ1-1	ASSLTGPKAF
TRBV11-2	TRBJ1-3	ASSLWGTGNTIY
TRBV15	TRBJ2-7	ATSREQAAYEQY
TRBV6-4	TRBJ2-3	ASSDSSGGATDTQY
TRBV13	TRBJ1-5	ASSLGYRGYQPQH
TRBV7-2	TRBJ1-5	ASSFRHSNQPQH
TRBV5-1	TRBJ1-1	ASTLQANTEAF
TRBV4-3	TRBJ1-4	ASSQIPGQVPTNEKLF
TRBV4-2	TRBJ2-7	ASSQDQGPYEQY
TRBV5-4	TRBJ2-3	ASSLDMGGKAQY
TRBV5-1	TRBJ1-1	ASTGGTEAF
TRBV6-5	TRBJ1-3	ASRTQGSGNTIY
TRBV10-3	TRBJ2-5	ASSGGAGKETQY
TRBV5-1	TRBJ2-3	ASSVMRTGGPVDTQY
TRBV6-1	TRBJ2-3	ASSEERGHTDTQY
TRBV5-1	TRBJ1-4	ASSLVGAEEKLF
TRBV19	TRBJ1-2	ASSIAGTGGRGYT
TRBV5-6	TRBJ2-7	ASSLGLAETNYEQY
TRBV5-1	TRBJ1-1	ASSLTVNTEAF
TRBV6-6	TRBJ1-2	ASRPGGTYGYT
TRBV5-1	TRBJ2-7	ASRYGGGDHEQY
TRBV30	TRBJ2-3	AWRLGTSTDTQY
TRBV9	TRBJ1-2	ASSDGTALNYGYT
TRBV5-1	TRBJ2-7	ASSLPGGSEQY
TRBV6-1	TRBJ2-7	ASSEGQDPSYEQY
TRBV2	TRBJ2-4	ASNEQVKNIQY
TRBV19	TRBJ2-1	ASSIQGPKDEQF
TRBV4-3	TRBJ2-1	ASSRGSGGYNEQF
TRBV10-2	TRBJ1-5	ASNDRGAQPQH
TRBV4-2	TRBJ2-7	ASSQAAGSTYEQY
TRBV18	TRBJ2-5	ASSLLGGPQETQY
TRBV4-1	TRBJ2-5	ASSQDPGQGGGSQY
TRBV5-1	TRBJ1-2	ASSSPVGVEDGYT
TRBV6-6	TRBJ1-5	ASKEGQGVLGPQH
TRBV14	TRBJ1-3	ASSYNIYGNTIY
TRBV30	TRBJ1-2	AWSVHLAYGYT
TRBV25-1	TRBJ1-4	ASSDTRGREEKLF
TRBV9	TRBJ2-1	ASSKSNEQF
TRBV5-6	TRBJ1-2	ASSPFRDGYT
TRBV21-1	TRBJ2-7	ASIPQGYEQY
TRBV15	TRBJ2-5	ATSRDPWVAGGYFGETQY
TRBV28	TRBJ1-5	ASSRQGNQPQH